The clone carrying this T cell receptor beta chain occurred a few times. Stated time point: newly diagnosed GD, antithyroid drugs for less than 3 months. From PBMCs, RNA was extracted and then used to make the TCR library. The data belong to a study of regulatory T cells in long-lasting Graves disease. Combining iRepertoire HTBI primers with Arm-PCR of CDR3 regions, the authors built TCR beta libraries. TCRdb analysed the multiplex PCR reads with MiXCR anew, one entry per CDR3 protein. The profile shows hundreds of thousands of distinct CDR3 sequences, about 16% of them singletons. In addition, the sample was reused for a study of T cells in Graves' hyperthyroidism and ophthalmopathy. From that report: During a first-round RT-PCR of the TCR CDR3, the HTBI primer set was used.

The receptor was derived from a woman aged 40-60 years with Graves disease. This specimen consisted of peripheral blood mononuclear cells (PBMCs), obtained at new diagnosis, from a patient treated with antithyroid drugs.

The CDR3 sequence: CSVQGVFTDTQYF. CDR3 sequence (DNA): TGCAGCGTACAGGGGGTATTCACAGATACGCAGTATTTT. The chain links TRBV29-1 to TRBJ2-3; TRBD1 matches at 8 bases. The germline V gene encodes CDR1 SQVTM and CDR2 ANQGSEA. This CDR3 spans 13 amino acids. V was pared by 6 bases and J by 2 bases, with 4 bases of the junction left unmatched.